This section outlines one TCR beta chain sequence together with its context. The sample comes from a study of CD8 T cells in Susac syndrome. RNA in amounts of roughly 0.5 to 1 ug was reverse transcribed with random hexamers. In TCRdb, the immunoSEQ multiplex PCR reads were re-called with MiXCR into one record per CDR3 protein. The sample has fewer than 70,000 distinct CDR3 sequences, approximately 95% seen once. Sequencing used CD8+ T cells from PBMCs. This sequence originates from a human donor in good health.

The CDR3 loop is CASSLPSGWTDTQYF. CDR3 in DNA: TGTGCCAGCAGCTTACCTAGCGGATGGACAGATACGCAGTATTTT. The chain carries TRBV7-2 and TRBJ2-3, with 7 positions matching TRBD2. Germline V gene data show CDR1 as SGHTA and CDR2 as FQGNSA. This CDR3 spans 15 amino acids. The V segment lost 2 bases and the J segment 3 bases; nucleotides outside the gene matches: 5.